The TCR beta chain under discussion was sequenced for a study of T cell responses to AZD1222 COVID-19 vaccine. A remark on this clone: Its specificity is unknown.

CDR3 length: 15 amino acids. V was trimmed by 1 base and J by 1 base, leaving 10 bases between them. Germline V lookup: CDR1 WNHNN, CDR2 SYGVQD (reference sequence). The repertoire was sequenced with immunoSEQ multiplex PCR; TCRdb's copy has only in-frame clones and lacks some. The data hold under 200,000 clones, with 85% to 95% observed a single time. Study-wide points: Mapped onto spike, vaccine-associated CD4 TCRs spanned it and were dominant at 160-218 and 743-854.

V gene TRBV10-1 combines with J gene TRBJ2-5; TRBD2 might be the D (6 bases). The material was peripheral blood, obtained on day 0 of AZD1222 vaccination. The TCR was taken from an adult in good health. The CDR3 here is CASSEWVSGQETQYF. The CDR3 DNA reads TGCGCCAGCAGTGAGTGGGTTAGCGGCCAAGAGACCCAGTACTTC.